A selection of T cell receptor beta chains follows, all from one sample in a study of yellow fever vaccine responses in identical twins. TCRdb fed the RT-PCR reads into MiXCR, producing one record per CDR3 protein. The table lists thousands of distinct CDR3 sequences, 84% of them singletons. The source was T cells from blood (PBMCs), unsorted or a sorted subset (not recorded which), collected before or after yellow fever vaccination (not recorded which). These receptors all come from a woman aged 18-35 years who received the yellow fever vaccine. Both conserved end residues are part of each CDR3. The order of the fields is clone size, D gene, J gene, V gene, CDR3 protein, CDR3 DNA. D genes are given only for firm matches. Clone size appears in some rows only: once, few, many, or a class for an expanded clone.

clone_size: -; d_call: -; j_call: TRBJ2-1; v_call: TRBV6-1; cdr3_aa: CASSPTSVDEQFF; cdr3_nt: TGTGCCAGCAGTCCCACTAGTGTCGATGAGCAGTTCTTC
clone_size: -; d_call: TRBD1; j_call: TRBJ1-2; v_call: TRBV12-3/TRBV12-4; cdr3_aa: CASSFGLSRGRGYTF; cdr3_nt: TGTGCCAGCAGTTTTGGTTTGTCCAGGGGGAGGGGCTACACCTTC
clone_size: -; d_call: TRBD2; j_call: TRBJ2-1; v_call: TRBV5-5; cdr3_aa: CASSLLGLANHEQFF; cdr3_nt: TGTGCCAGCAGCTTGTTGGGACTAGCCAACCATGAGCAGTTCTTC
clone_size: few; d_call: -; j_call: TRBJ1-5; v_call: TRBV18; cdr3_aa: CASSPLGAQGGNQPQHF; cdr3_nt: TGTGCCAGCTCACCCCTCGGGGCCCAGGGAGGGAATCAGCCCCAGCATTTT
clone_size: -; d_call: TRBD2; j_call: TRBJ2-1; v_call: TRBV9; cdr3_aa: CASSDGGAFNEQFF; cdr3_nt: TGTGCCAGCAGCGACGGGGGGGCTTTCAATGAGCAGTTCTTC
clone_size: few; d_call: -; j_call: TRBJ1-1; v_call: TRBV10-2; cdr3_aa: CASSEDSYTEAFF; cdr3_nt: TGCGCCAGCAGTGAGGACAGCTACACTGAAGCTTTCTTT
clone_size: -; d_call: TRBD1; j_call: TRBJ2-7; v_call: TRBV29-1; cdr3_aa: CSVNRDSTYEQYF; cdr3_nt: TGCAGCGTGAACAGGGACAGCACCTACGAGCAGTACTTC
clone_size: once; d_call: -; j_call: TRBJ2-2; v_call: TRBV7-7; cdr3_aa: CASSLYGTGELFF; cdr3_nt: TGTGCTAGCAGCTTATACGGGACCGGGGAGCTGTTTTTT
clone_size: -; d_call: -; j_call: TRBJ2-7; v_call: TRBV5-5; cdr3_aa: CASSLGQGGYEQYF; cdr3_nt: TGTGCCAGCAGCTTGGGGCAGGGTGGCTACGAGCAGTACTTC
clone_size: -; d_call: TRBD1; j_call: TRBJ1-2; v_call: TRBV30; cdr3_aa: CAGTGEIIYGYTF; cdr3_nt: TGTGCCGGGACAGGGGAGATTATCTATGGCTACACCTTC
clone_size: -; d_call: -; j_call: TRBJ1-2; v_call: TRBV27; cdr3_aa: CASSFSYLGGYTF; cdr3_nt: TGTGCCAGCAGTTTCTCTTATCTGGGGGGCTACACCTTC
clone_size: -; d_call: TRBD1; j_call: TRBJ2-7; v_call: TRBV9; cdr3_aa: CASSPDRDYEQYF; cdr3_nt: TGTGCCAGCAGCCCAGACAGGGATTACGAGCAGTACTTC
clone_size: -; d_call: -; j_call: TRBJ1-1; v_call: TRBV7-9; cdr3_aa: CASSAPTNTEAFF; cdr3_nt: TGTGCCAGCAGCGCCCCAACGAACACTGAAGCTTTCTTT
clone_size: -; d_call: -; j_call: TRBJ2-1; v_call: TRBV11-3; cdr3_aa: CASSLDNTYNEQFF; cdr3_nt: TGTGCCAGCAGCTTAGATAACACGTACAATGAGCAGTTCTTC
clone_size: -; d_call: -; j_call: TRBJ2-7; v_call: TRBV5-1; cdr3_aa: CASSLGLDDEQYF; cdr3_nt: TGCGCCAGCAGCTTGGGTCTGGATGACGAGCAGTACTTC
clone_size: -; d_call: -; j_call: TRBJ2-7; v_call: TRBV15; cdr3_aa: CATSPGKSYEQYF; cdr3_nt: TGTGCCACCAGCCCGGGGAAATCCTACGAGCAGTACTTC
clone_size: -; d_call: TRBD2; j_call: TRBJ2-7; v_call: TRBV29-1; cdr3_aa: CSAKGLAGFYEQYF; cdr3_nt: TGCAGCGCCAAGGGACTAGCGGGATTCTACGAGCAGTACTTC
clone_size: once; d_call: TRBD1; j_call: TRBJ2-7; v_call: TRBV29-1; cdr3_aa: CSVERDSYEQYF; cdr3_nt: TGCAGCGTTGAACGGGACAGCTACGAGCAGTACTTC
clone_size: -; d_call: TRBD1; j_call: TRBJ2-1; v_call: TRBV20-1; cdr3_aa: CSARDQGQEQFF; cdr3_nt: TGCAGTGCTAGAGATCAGGGACAGGAGCAGTTCTTC
clone_size: -; d_call: -; j_call: TRBJ2-7; v_call: TRBV7-9; cdr3_aa: CASSLPGREYEQYF; cdr3_nt: TGTGCCAGCAGCTTACCGGGACGGGAATACGAGCAGTACTTC
clone_size: -; d_call: -; j_call: TRBJ2-2; v_call: TRBV4-3; cdr3_aa: CASSYSPGTGELFF; cdr3_nt: TGCGCCAGCAGCTATAGCCCGGGGACCGGGGAGCTGTTTTTT
clone_size: -; d_call: -; j_call: TRBJ2-2; v_call: TRBV12-3/TRBV12-4; cdr3_aa: CASSLGGSTGELFF; cdr3_nt: TGTGCCAGCAGTCTGGGTGGCTCCACCGGGGAGCTGTTTTTT
clone_size: -; d_call: -; j_call: TRBJ2-1; v_call: TRBV11-3; cdr3_aa: CASSHTVTGRGNEQFF; cdr3_nt: TGTGCCAGCAGCCACACGGTTACAGGGAGGGGAAATGAGCAGTTCTTC
clone_size: -; d_call: -; j_call: TRBJ1-5; v_call: TRBV21-1; cdr3_aa: CASSKGTEESNQPQHF; cdr3_nt: TGTGCCAGCAGCAAGGGGACAGAGGAGAGCAATCAGCCCCAGCATTTT
clone_size: -; d_call: TRBD2; j_call: TRBJ2-7; v_call: TRBV7-6; cdr3_aa: CASSPLGLAGPDSFEQYF; cdr3_nt: TGTGCCAGCAGCCCACTGGGTCTAGCGGGTCCAGACTCCTTCGAGCAGTACTTC
clone_size: -; d_call: TRBD1; j_call: TRBJ2-3; v_call: TRBV7-6; cdr3_aa: CASSRWTGSTDTQYF; cdr3_nt: TGTGCCAGCAGCCGCTGGACAGGGAGCACAGATACGCAGTATTTT
clone_size: -; d_call: TRBD2; j_call: TRBJ2-2; v_call: TRBV11-3; cdr3_aa: CASSFTPGLAAPGELFF; cdr3_nt: TGTGCCAGCAGCTTTACACCGGGACTAGCGGCCCCCGGGGAGCTGTTTTTT
clone_size: -; d_call: TRBD1; j_call: TRBJ1-1; v_call: TRBV7-6; cdr3_aa: CASSPLTGVATEAFF; cdr3_nt: TGTGCCAGCAGCCCCCTGACAGGGGTGGCCACTGAAGCTTTCTTT
clone_size: -; d_call: -; j_call: TRBJ2-1; v_call: TRBV6-8; cdr3_aa: CASSYSRVSTNEQFF; cdr3_nt: TGTGCCAGCAGTTACTCGAGGGTCTCCACCAATGAGCAGTTCTTC
clone_size: -; d_call: -; j_call: TRBJ2-3; v_call: TRBV6-5; cdr3_aa: CASSYVGTWDTQYF; cdr3_nt: TGTGCCAGCAGTTACGTCGGAACTTGGGATACGCAGTATTTT
clone_size: -; d_call: TRBD2; j_call: TRBJ2-3; v_call: TRBV7-7; cdr3_aa: CASSPGLANTDTQYF; cdr3_nt: TGTGCTAGCAGTCCTGGACTAGCCAACACAGATACGCAGTATTTT
clone_size: -; d_call: -; j_call: TRBJ1-3; v_call: TRBV10-1; cdr3_aa: CASSPGRHSGNTIYF; cdr3_nt: TGCGCCAGCAGTCCAGGGCGACACTCTGGAAACACCATATATTTT
clone_size: -; d_call: TRBD1; j_call: TRBJ2-7; v_call: TRBV11-3; cdr3_aa: CASSLGTGNYEQYF; cdr3_nt: TGTGCCAGCAGCTTAGGGACAGGGAACTACGAGCAGTACTTC